The 25 T cell receptor beta chains listed next were all sequenced from one sample in a study of spatial heterogeneity in lung cancer. Time point reported: sample taken at primary tumor resection. MiXCR, run by TCRdb on the 5' RACE reads, gives a single entry per CDR3 protein. This sample carries approximately 15,000 distinct CDR3 sequences, 4.7% of them seen once, and the ten largest clones take around 19%. Study-wide results and limits: Counts of expanded alpha and beta TCRs within tumors tracked the tumor nonsynonymous mutation count.

No antigen is known for these receptors. This material consisted of lung tumor tissue, taken at surgery. The receptors were sampled from a female donor with early-stage non-small cell lung cancer.

This clonotype is labeled medium-sized. This chain joins TRBV27 and TRBJ2-1; 7 bases map to TRBD2. Germline V gene lookup returns CDR1 MNHEY and CDR2 SMNVEV (reference sequence). Unmatched junction bases numbered 9, after V lost 2 bases and J lost 5 bases. The CDR3 has 16 amino acids. This CDR3 is CASSLTATGGDNEQFF. CDR3 nucleotides: TGTGCCAGCAGTTTAACCGCAACTGGGGGGGACAATGAGCAGTTCTTC.

At least ten counts were recorded for this clonotype. J is TRBJ2-7 and V is TRBV2, with TRBD1 matching over 7 bases. This CDR3 region has 14 residues. Germline V gene lookup returns CDR1 SNHLY and CDR2 FYNNEI. V was clipped by 8 bases and J by 1 base; unmatched bases: 8. The CDR3 DNA follows: TGTGCCAGCCGAGACAGGGATTCTTCCTACGAGCAGTACTTC. This sequence encodes CASRDRDSSYEQYF.

By share of the sample, this clonotype is medium-sized. The V gene is TRBV7-8, the J gene TRBJ2-3; the D gene is possibly TRBD2 (7 bases). V was shortened by 1 base and J by 6 bases, with 11 bases between the two germline ends. Germline V gene lookup returns CDR1 SGHVS and CDR2 FQNEAQ. CDR3 length: 14 residues. CDR3 loop: CASSLGTRGDTQYF. The DNA for the CDR3 is TGTGCCAGCAGCTTAGGGACTAGGGGGGATACGCAGTATTTT. The whole variable domain, remainder taken from reference TRBV7-8 and TRBJ2-3, is GAGVSQSPRYKVAKRGQDVALRCDPISGHVSLFWYQQALGQGPEFLTYFQNEAQLDKSGLPSDRFFAERPEGSVSTLKIQRTQQEDSAVYLCASSLGTRGDTQYFGPGTRLTVL.

This clonotype appeared many times. The rearrangement joins TRBV5-1 to TRBJ2-3; TRBD2 agrees at 7 bases. This CDR3 is built from 16 residues. Germline V lookup: CDR1 SGHRS, CDR2 YFSETQ. Trimming at V came to 3 bases and at J to 4 bases, leaving 11 bases not matched to a gene. The CDR3 nucleotides read TGCGCCAGCAGCTCCCAGGGCAGCGGGGTCTCAGATACGCAGTATTTT. This codes for CASSSQGSGVSDTQYF.

This clonotype has ten or more counts. This rearrangement joins TRBV11-2 to TRBJ2-7, with 7 bases fitting TRBD2. Trimming cost V 3 bases and J 6 bases; bases outside gene matches: 5. The germline gives CDR1 SGHAT, CDR2 FQNNGV. CDR3 length equals 13 residues. This CDR3 is CASSLGGRPEQYF. The CDR3 region has the DNA TGTGCCAGCAGCTTGGGAGGGCGACCCGAGCAGTACTTC.

This clonotype was detected a few times. The chain has TRBV12-3 or TRBV12-4 and TRBJ1-1, with 8 bases aligning to TRBD1. CDR3 length equals 14 residues. Trimming cost V 6 bases and J 2 bases; bases outside gene matches: 5. The chain's CDR3 is CASRDRETNTEAFF. Here the CDR3 DNA reads TGTGCCAGCAGGGACAGGGAGACAAACACTGAAGCTTTCTTT.

In its sample, this clonotype ranks as medium-sized (0.01 to 0.1%). The genes are TRBV6-6 and TRBJ1-5, with D maybe TRBD1 (5 bases). V lost 6 bases to trimming and J lost 5 bases, with 23 bases between them. The CDR3 runs to 17 residues. CDR1 and CDR2 from the germline V gene are MNHNY and SVGAGI (reference sequence). The CDR3 DNA reads TGTGCCAGCAGCCTACGACAGAAGGGGACGGGTTATCAGCCCCAGCATTTT. Its protein product is CASSLRQKGTGYQPQHF.

The sample holds many counts of this clonotype. The J gene is TRBJ2-3, the V gene TRBV20-1, with D perhaps being TRBD1 or TRBD2 (7 bases each). Trimming removed 6 bases from V and 2 bases from J, with 12 bases in between. The CDR3 runs to 13 residues. The germline V gene has CDR1 DFQATT and CDR2 SNEGSKA (reference sequence). The CDR3 coding sequence is TGCAGTGCCGGGGAGGGGGCCACAGATACGCAGTATTTT. Amino acid sequence: CSAGEGATDTQYF.

This clonotype was seen repeatedly, ten times or more. This chain uses TRBV5-1 with TRBJ2-2, with 7 bases lining up with TRBD1. CDR1 and CDR2 from the germline V gene are SGHRS and YFSETQ. The CDR3 is 14 residues long. With V trimmed by 2 bases and J by 8 bases, 6 bases remained unmatched. Written as DNA, the CDR3 is TGCGCCAGCAGCTTTGCCGGGACAGAGGGGGAGCTGTTTTTT. Translation gives CASSFAGTEGELFF.

This clonotype came up many times. The gene calls are TRBV6-5 and TRBJ2-3; TRBD2 matches at 14 bases. Germline V gives CDR1 MNHEY, CDR2 SVGAGI. The CDR3 covers 18 residues. The ends lost 0 bases at V and 10 bases at J; junction bases unmatched: 12. CDR3 nucleotide sequence: TGTGCCAGCAGTTACTCGGGACTAGCGGGGGCCCAGACTAATGCGCAGTATTTT. Protein sequence: CASSYSGLAGAQTNAQYF.

This clonotype has at least ten counts. The chain is built from TRBV9 and TRBJ2-2, with a weak D call TRBD2 (6 bases). Germline values: CDR1 SGDLS, CDR2 YYNGEE. CDR3 length: 16 amino acids. Trimming cost V 4 bases and J 5 bases, with 18 bases left between them. The CDR3 DNA is TGTGCCAGCAGCCCCTCGGGGGTCAAGCTTACCGGGGAGCTGTTTTTT. Its protein product is CASSPSGVKLTGELFF. The complete variable domain, with remaining parts taken from reference TRBV9 and TRBJ2-2, reads DSGVTQTPKHLITATGQRVTLRCSPRSGDLSVYWYQQSLDQGLQFLIQYYNGEERAKGNILERFSAQQFPDLHSELNLSSLELGDSALYFCASSPSGVKLTGELFFGEGSRLTVL.

In its sample, this clonotype was seen many times. This chain connects TRBV4-2 to TRBJ2-1, with 8 bases lining up with TRBD2. CDR1 is LGHNA, CDR2 YNFKEQ, per germline. This CDR3 contains 15 residues. With V trimmed by 1 base and J by 5 bases, 4 bases remained unmatched. The CDR3 here is CASSQVLAANNEQFF. For the CDR3, the DNA is TGTGCCAGCAGCCAAGTACTAGCGGCGAACAATGAGCAGTTCTTC.

This clonotype was seen many times. The chain is built from TRBV6-5 and TRBJ1-2; D perhaps matches TRBD1 (6 bases). This CDR3 is built from 14 residues. Germline V gene sequence: CDR1 MNHEY, CDR2 SVGAGI. Trimming took 2 bases from V and 7 from J, leaving 14 bases between them. CDR3 coding DNA: TGTGCCAGCAGTTACGGGGGCAGGGAAAGTGGCTACACCTTC. Translating gives CASSYGGRESGYTF.

At least ten counts were recorded for this clonotype. The CDR3 region is CASSLPRGLYNEQFF. The CDR3 DNA is TGTGCCAGCAGCTTGCCGCGGGGTTTATACAATGAGCAGTTCTTC. The rearrangement uses TRBV5-4 and TRBJ2-1, with a possible D match to TRBD2 (6 bases). Trimming took 1 base from V and 4 from J, leaving 12 bases between them. CDR1 is SGHNT and CDR2 is YYREEE in the germline V gene (reference sequence). The CDR3 extends over 15 amino acids.

This clonotype was observed many times. The genes are TRBV3-1 and TRBJ2-3, with 11 bases identical to TRBD2. V lost 7 bases and J lost 6; bases outside the gene matches: 12. This CDR3 contains 16 residues. From germline, CDR1 is LGHDT and CDR2 YNNKEL (reference sequence). In DNA form, the CDR3 reads TGTGCCAGCACCCTTAATAGCGGGGGGGCGGGCGATACGCAGTATTTT. Its protein is CASTLNSGGAGDTQYF.

J is TRBJ1-6 and V is TRBV10-3; 7 bases are a match to TRBD1. Germline CDR1 reads ENHRY; CDR2 reads SYGVKD. Germline trimming cut 4 bases from V and 6 bases from J; bases unmatched to any gene: 6. The CDR3 has 15 amino acids. The CDR3 region has the DNA TGTGCCATCAGTGCGAAGGGGGCCGGTAATTCACCCCTCCACTTT. Its protein is CAISAKGAGNSPLHF.

This clonotype is medium-sized (0.01 to 0.1%). This chain uses TRBV6-5 with TRBJ1-1; a possible D gene is TRBD1 (6 bases). This CDR3 comprises 13 residues. Germline values: CDR1 MNHEY, CDR2 SVGAGI. V shed 0 bases and J shed 11 bases, with 13 bases lying between them. The chain's CDR3 is CASSYSQGRDAFF. CDR3 nucleotide sequence: TGTGCCAGCAGTTACTCACAGGGAAGAGACGCTTTCTTT.

This clonotype occurred many times. This chain connects TRBV29-1 to TRBJ2-7; 11 nucleotides match TRBD1. The ends lost 0 bases at V and 4 bases at J; junction bases unmatched: 5. In germline, CDR1 is SQVTM, CDR2 ANQGSEA. This CDR3 contains 15 residues. CDR3 coding DNA: TGCAGCGTTGAAGAGGACAGGGGGCTTTGGTACGAGCAGTACTTC. Protein: CSVEEDRGLWYEQYF.

This clonotype has more than one count but fewer than ten. The J gene is TRBJ1-5, the V gene TRBV19; D unresolved. The germline CDR1 and CDR2 sequences are LNHDA and SQIVND (reference sequence). V was cut by 8 bases and J by 1 base, with 12 bases left in between. The CDR3 extends over 14 amino acids. In nucleotides, the CDR3 is TGTGCCAGTTCCAGGTCGATCAGCAATCAGCCCCAGCATTTT. Translation: CASSRSISNQPQHF. The whole variable domain, filled in from reference TRBV19 and TRBJ1-5, reads DGGITQSPKYLFRKEGQNVTLSCEQNLNHDAMYWYRQDPGQGLRLIYYSQIVNDFQKGDIAEGYSVSREKKESFPLTVTSAQKNPTAFYLCASSRSISNQPQHFGDGTRLSIL.

This clonotype was seen ten or more times. This chain connects TRBV14 to TRBJ2-7, with D hard to call. Germline-derived CDR1 and CDR2 are SGHDN and FVKESK. V dropped 7 bases and J dropped 7 bases, with 14 bases sitting between them. CDR3 length: 12 residues. The CDR3: CASNLDQVEQYF. In nucleotides, the CDR3 is TGTGCCAGCAATTTGGATCAGGTGGAGCAGTACTTC.

This clonotype has a count of ten or more. The chain combines TRBV11-1 with TRBJ2-2; no definite D call. V was cut by 1 base and J by 1 base, with 1 base left in between. Germline V gene data show CDR1 as SGHAT and CDR2 as FQDESV (reference sequence). The CDR3 covers 13 residues. DNA of the CDR3: TGTGCCAGCAGCTTAGTGAACACCGGGGAGCTGTTTTTT. This encodes CASSLVNTGELFF.

This clonotype was observed a few times. The chain links TRBV6-6 to TRBJ2-5; TRBD2 is a possible D gene (6 bases). Trimming pared 5 bases from V and 5 bases from J, leaving 15 bases between. The CDR3 contains 14 residues. The V gene's germline CDR1 is MNHNY and CDR2 SVGAGI (reference sequence). The CDR3 spells CASSRRGWLETQYF. The CDR3 DNA reads TGTGCCAGCAGTCGTCGGGGGTGGCTGGAGACCCAGTACTTC.

This clonotype appeared a few times. The V call is TRBV3-1, the J call TRBJ1-6, with a tentative D call TRBD1 (5 bases). Trimming cost V 4 bases and J 3 bases, with 19 bases left between them. CDR1 is LGHDT and CDR2 is YNNKEL in the germline V gene (reference sequence). The length of the CDR3 is 18 residues. The CDR3 here is CASSPEVEQAYYNSPLHF. CDR3 nucleotide sequence: TGTGCCAGCAGCCCGGAGGTGGAACAGGCCTACTATAATTCACCCCTCCACTTT.

In its sample, this clonotype was seen many times. The chain uses TRBV3-1 and TRBJ1-2; weak D call: TRBD1 (6 bases). V was cut by 4 bases and J by 5 bases, with 17 bases left in between. CDR1 is LGHDT and CDR2 is YNNKEL in the germline V gene (reference sequence). The CDR3 has 15 amino acids. In DNA, the CDR3 is TGTGCCAGCAGCCCTCGGGACATCGTGTATTATGGCTACACCTTC. It is translated as CASSPRDIVYYGYTF. Full variable domain (missing parts from reference TRBV3-1 and TRBJ1-2): DTAVSQTPKYLVTQMGNDKSIKCEQNLGHDTMYWYKQDSKKFLKIMFSYNNKELIINETVPNRFSPKSPDKAHLNLHINSLELGDSAVYFCASSPRDIVYYGYTFGSGTRLTVV.

This clonotype has a count of ten or more. J is TRBJ1-2 and V is TRBV4-1; D is perhaps TRBD1 (6 bases). Germline CDR1 is MGHRA and CDR2 is YSYEKL. This CDR3 spans 15 amino acids. V lost 4 bases and J lost 0, with 12 bases in between. In nucleotides, the CDR3 is TGCGCCAGCAGCCTCGGGGGGCTCACTAACTATGGCTACACCTTC. This gives the protein CASSLGGLTNYGYTF.